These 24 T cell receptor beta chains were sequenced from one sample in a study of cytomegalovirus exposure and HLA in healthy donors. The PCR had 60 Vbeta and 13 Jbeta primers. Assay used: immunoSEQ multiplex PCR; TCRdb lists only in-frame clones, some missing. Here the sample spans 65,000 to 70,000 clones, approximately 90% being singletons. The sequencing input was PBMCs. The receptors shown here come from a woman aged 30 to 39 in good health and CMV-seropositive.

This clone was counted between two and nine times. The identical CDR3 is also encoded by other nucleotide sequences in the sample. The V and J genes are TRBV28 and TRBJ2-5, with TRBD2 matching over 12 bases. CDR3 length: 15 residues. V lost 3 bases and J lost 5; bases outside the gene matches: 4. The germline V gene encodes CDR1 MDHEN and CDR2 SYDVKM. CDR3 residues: CASSFLAGGLETQYF. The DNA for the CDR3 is TGTGCCAGCAGTTTTCTAGCGGGAGGGTTGGAGACCCAGTACTTC. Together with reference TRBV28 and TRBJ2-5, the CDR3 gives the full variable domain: DVKVTQSSRYLVKRTGEKVFLECVQDMDHENMFWYRQDPGLGLRLIYFSYDVKMKEKGDIPEGYSVSREKKERFSLILESASTNQTSMYLCASSFLAGGLETQYFGPGTRLLVL.

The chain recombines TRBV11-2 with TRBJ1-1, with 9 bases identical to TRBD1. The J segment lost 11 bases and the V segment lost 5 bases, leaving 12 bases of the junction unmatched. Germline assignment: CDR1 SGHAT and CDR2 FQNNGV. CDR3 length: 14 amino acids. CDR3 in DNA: TGTGCCAGCAGCGGCCAAGGACAGGGGACGTTGGCTTTCTTT. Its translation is CASSGQGQGTLAFF.

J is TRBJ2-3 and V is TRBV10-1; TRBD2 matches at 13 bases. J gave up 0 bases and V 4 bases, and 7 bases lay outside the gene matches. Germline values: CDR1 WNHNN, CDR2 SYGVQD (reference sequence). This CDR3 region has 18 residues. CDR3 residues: CASSGSTSGRLSTDTQYF. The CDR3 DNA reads TGCGCCAGCAGTGGATCGACTAGCGGGAGGCTTAGCACAGATACGCAGTATTTT.

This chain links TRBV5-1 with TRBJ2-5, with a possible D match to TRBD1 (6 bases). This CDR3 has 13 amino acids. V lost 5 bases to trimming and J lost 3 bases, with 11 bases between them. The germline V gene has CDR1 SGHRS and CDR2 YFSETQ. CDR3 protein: CASRGQLKETQYF. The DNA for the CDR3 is TGCGCCAGCAGAGGACAGCTTAAAGAGACCCAGTACTTC.

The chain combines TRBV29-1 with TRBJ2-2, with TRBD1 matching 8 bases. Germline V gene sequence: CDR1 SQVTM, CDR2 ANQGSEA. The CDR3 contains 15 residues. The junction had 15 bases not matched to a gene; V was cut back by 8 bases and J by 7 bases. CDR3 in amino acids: CSLATSRGQGGELFF. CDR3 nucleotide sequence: TGCAGCCTAGCAACTTCCAGGGGGCAGGGCGGGGAGCTGTTTTTT.

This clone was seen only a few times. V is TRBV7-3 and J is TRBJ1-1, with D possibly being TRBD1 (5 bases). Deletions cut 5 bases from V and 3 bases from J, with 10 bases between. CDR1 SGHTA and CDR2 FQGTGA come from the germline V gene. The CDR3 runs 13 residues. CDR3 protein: CASSRTQDTEAFF. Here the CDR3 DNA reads TGTGCCAGCAGCCGTACACAGGACACTGAAGCTTTCTTT.

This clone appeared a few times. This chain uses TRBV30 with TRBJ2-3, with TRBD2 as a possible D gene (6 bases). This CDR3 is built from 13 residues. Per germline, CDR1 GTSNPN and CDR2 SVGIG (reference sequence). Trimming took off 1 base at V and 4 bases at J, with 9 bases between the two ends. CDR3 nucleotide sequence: TGTGCCTGGAGTGCGGGGGAGGCAGATACGCAGTATTTT. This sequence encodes CAWSAGEADTQYF.

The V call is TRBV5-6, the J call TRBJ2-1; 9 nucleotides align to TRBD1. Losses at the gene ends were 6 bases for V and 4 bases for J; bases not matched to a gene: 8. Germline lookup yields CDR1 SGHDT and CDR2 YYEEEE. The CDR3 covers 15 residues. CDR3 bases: TGTGCCAGCATCTGGGGACAGGGAAGGTACAATGAGCAGTTCTTC. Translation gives CASIWGQGRYNEQFF.

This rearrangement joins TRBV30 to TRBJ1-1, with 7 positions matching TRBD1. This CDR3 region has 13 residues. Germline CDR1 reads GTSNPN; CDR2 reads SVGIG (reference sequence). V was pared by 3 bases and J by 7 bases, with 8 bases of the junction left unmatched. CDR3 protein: CAWRRQGVSEAFF. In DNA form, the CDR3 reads TGTGCCTGGAGAAGACAGGGTGTCAGTGAAGCTTTCTTT.

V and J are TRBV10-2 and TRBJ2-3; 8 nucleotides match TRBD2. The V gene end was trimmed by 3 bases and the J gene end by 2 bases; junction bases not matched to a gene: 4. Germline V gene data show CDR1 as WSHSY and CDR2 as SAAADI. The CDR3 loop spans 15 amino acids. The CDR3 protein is CASSDSGGTTDTQYF. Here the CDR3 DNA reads TGCGCCAGCAGTGACAGCGGGGGAACCACAGATACGCAGTATTTT.

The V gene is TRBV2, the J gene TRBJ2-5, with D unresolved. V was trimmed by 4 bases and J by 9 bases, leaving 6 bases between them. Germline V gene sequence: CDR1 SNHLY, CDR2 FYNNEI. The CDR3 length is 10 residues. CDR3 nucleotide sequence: TGTGCCAGCAGTGCTCCTTCCCAGTACTTC. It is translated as CASSAPSQYF.

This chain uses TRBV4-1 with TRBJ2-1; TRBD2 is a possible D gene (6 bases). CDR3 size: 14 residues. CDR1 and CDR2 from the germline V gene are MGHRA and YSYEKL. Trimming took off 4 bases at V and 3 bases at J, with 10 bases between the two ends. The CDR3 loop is CASSPTSVYNEQFF. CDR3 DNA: TGCGCCAGCAGCCCGACTAGTGTCTACAATGAGCAGTTCTTC.

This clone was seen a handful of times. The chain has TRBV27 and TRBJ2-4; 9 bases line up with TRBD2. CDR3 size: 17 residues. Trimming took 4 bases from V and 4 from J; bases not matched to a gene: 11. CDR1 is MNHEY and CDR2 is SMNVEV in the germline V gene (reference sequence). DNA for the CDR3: TGTGCCAGCAGTTCCCTCGGTAGGAGCGGGGGGAAAAACATTCAGTACTTC. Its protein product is CASSSLGRSGGKNIQYF.

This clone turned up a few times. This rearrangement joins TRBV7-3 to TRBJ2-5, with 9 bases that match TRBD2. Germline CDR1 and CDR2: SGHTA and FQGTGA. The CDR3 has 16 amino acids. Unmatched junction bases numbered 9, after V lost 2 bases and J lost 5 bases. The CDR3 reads CASSLGTSGSRETQYF. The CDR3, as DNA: TGTGCCAGCAGCTTAGGCACTAGCGGGTCCAGGGAGACCCAGTACTTC.

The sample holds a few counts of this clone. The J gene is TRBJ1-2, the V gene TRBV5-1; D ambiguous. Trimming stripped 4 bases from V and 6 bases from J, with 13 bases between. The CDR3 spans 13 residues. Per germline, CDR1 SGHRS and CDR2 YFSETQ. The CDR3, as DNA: TGCGCCAGCAGCCTCCAAACGCGGGATGGCTACACCTTC. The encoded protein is CASSLQTRDGYTF.

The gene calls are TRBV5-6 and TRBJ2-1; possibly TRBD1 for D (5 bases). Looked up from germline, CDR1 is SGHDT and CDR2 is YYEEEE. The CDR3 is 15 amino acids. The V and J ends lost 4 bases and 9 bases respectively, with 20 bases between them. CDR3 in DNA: TGTGCCAGCAGCACCGTGGACATATTCGGCTCTGAGCAGTTCTTC. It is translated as CASSTVDIFGSEQFF.

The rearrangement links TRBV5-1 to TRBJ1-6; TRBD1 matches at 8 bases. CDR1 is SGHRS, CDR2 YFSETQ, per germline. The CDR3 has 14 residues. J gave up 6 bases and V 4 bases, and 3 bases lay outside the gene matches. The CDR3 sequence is CASSQQGVNSPLHF. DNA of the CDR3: TGCGCCAGCAGCCAACAGGGGGTTAATTCACCCCTCCACTTT.

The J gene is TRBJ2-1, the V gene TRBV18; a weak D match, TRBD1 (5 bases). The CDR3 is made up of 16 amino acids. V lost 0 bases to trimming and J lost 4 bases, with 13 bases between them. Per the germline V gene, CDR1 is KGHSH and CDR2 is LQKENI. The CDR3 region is CASSPPFRARYNEQFF. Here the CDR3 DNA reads TGTGCCAGCTCACCACCTTTCAGGGCAAGGTACAATGAGCAGTTCTTC.

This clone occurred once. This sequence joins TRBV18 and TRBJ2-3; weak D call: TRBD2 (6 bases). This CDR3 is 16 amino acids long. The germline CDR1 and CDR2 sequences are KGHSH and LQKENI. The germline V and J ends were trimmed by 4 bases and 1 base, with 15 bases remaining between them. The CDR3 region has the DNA TGTGCCAGCTCACAGCCTAGCGCGCGACGCACAGATACGCAGTATTTT. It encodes CASSQPSARRTDTQYF.

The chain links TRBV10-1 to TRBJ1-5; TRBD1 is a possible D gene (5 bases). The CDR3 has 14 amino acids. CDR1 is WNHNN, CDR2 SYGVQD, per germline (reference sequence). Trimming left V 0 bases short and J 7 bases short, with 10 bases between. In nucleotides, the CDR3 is TGCGCCAGCAGTGAGTCTAAGGGGCTCCAGCCCCAGCATTTT. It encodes CASSESKGLQPQHF.

The CDR3 bases are TGCGCCAGCAGCCAAACCCGGGGGTCGAGCACTGAAGCTTTCTTT. Its translation is CASSQTRGSSTEAFF. V gene TRBV4-1 combines with J gene TRBJ1-1; TRBD1 might be the D (5 bases). Germline loops: CDR1 MGHRA, CDR2 YSYEKL. Trimming pared 2 bases from V and 4 bases from J, leaving 14 bases between. CDR3 size: 15 residues.

The CDR3 loop reads CATSVTGDQPQHF. In nucleotides, the CDR3 is TGTGCCACCTCGGTGACAGGGGACCAGCCCCAGCATTTT. This chain uses TRBV19 with TRBJ1-5, with 8 bases lining up with TRBD1. The CDR3 is made up of 13 amino acids. The germline CDR1 and CDR2 sequences are LNHDA and SQIVND (reference sequence). V shed 10 bases, J shed 7 bases, and the junction held 9 bases outside the gene matches.

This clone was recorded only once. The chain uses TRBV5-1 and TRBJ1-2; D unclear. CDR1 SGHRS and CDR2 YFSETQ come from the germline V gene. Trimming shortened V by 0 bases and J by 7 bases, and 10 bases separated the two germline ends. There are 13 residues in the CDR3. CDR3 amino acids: CASSLASGFGYTF. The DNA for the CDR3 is TGCGCCAGCAGCTTGGCCTCGGGGTTTGGCTACACCTTC.

CDR3 amino acids: CASSPDSLYNEQFF. The CDR3 bases are TGTGCCAGCAGTCCGGACAGTCTCTACAATGAGCAGTTCTTC. The chain links TRBV28 to TRBJ2-1, with D possibly TRBD1 on 6 matching bases. The length of the CDR3 is 14 residues. V was pared by 5 bases and J by 3 bases, with 11 bases between. Germline CDR1 reads MDHEN; CDR2 reads SYDVKM.